What follows are 18 T cell receptor beta chains derived from one specimen sequenced in a study of cytomegalovirus exposure and HLA in healthy donors. Both 60 Vbeta primers and 13 Jbeta primers went into the PCR. Measured with immunoSEQ multiplex PCR; TCRdb has only the in-frame clones, and not every one. The sample yields approximately 200,000 clones, around 82% seen once. The sequencing sample was made of PBMCs. The source is a boy between 10 and 17 years old in good health and CMV-seronegative.

The chain is built from TRBV6-6 and TRBJ1-2; the D gene is possibly TRBD1 (6 bases). In germline, CDR1 is MNHNY, CDR2 SVGAGI (reference sequence). The length of the CDR3 is 13 residues. V lost 2 bases to trimming and J lost 8 bases, with 12 bases between them. In nucleotides, the CDR3 is TGTGCCAGCAGTTACCCCCGACAGGAAGGCTACACCTTC. Its translation is CASSYPRQEGYTF.

The V call is TRBV7-9, the J call TRBJ2-2, with a weak D call TRBD1 (5 bases). Trimming stripped 1 base from V and 1 base from J, with 7 bases between. Germline CDR1 and CDR2: SEHNR and FQNEAQ (reference sequence). The CDR3 spans 15 residues. The DNA for the CDR3 is TGTGCCAGCAGCTTAGTACAGGAGAACACCGGGGAGCTGTTTTTT. It translates to CASSLVQENTGELFF. The full variable domain, completed using reference TRBV7-9 and TRBJ2-2, is DTGVSQNPRHKITKRGQNVTFRCDPISEHNRLYWYRQTLGQGPEFLTYFQNEAQLEKSRLLSDRFSAERPKGSFSTLEIQRTEQGDSAMYLCASSLVQENTGELFFGEGSRLTVL.

This clone was seen a single time. The chain has TRBV5-1 and TRBJ2-2; perhaps TRBD1 as D (6 bases). The CDR3 length is 15 residues. The germline V and J ends were trimmed by 4 bases and 1 base, with 11 bases remaining between them. From germline, CDR1 is SGHRS and CDR2 YFSETQ. CDR3 residues: CASSVMGQNTGELFF. The CDR3, as DNA: TGCGCCAGCAGCGTAATGGGACAGAACACCGGGGAGCTGTTTTTT.

The rearrangement joins TRBV9 to TRBJ2-1, with TRBD2 matching over 7 bases. Germline assignment: CDR1 SGDLS and CDR2 YYNGEE. V was pared by 2 bases and J by 3 bases, with 5 bases of the junction left unmatched. The CDR3 has 15 residues. In DNA form, the CDR3 reads TGTGCCAGCAGCGTGGGGGGGTCGATCTACAATGAGCAGTTCTTC. Translated: CASSVGGSIYNEQFF.

Note on this clone: The CDR3 does not end in the conserved phenylalanine or tryptophan, so this is likely a read error. The genes are TRBV2 and TRBJ1-5; tentatively, D is TRBD1 (5 bases). Between the trimmed V and J ends, which lost 6 bases and 3 bases, there was a span of 12 bases. The CDR3 sequence is 14 residues long. The V gene's germline CDR1 is SNHLY and CDR2 FYNNEI. This CDR3 reads CASRETVDNQPQHL. The CDR3 nucleotides are TGTGCCAGCAGGGAGACAGTCGACAATCAGCCCCAGCATCTT.

The chain combines TRBV6-1 with TRBJ2-5, with 8 bases aligning to TRBD1. Germline CDR1 reads MNHNS; CDR2 reads SASEGT. V shed 2 bases and J 2 bases; nucleotides not matched to a gene: 7. This CDR3 has 16 amino acids. The CDR3 sequence is CASSEFTGGPQETQYF. The CDR3 DNA reads TGTGCCAGCAGTGAATTCACAGGGGGGCCACAAGAGACCCAGTACTTC.

The chain carries TRBV5-4 and TRBJ1-3, with a weak D call TRBD1 (5 bases). Trimming took off 1 base at V and 1 base at J, with 9 bases between the two ends. The CDR3 totals 15 residues. The germline V gene has CDR1 SGHNT and CDR2 YYREEE (reference sequence). The CDR3 coding sequence is TGTGCCAGCAGCTTGCAGGGCGTTTCTGGAAACACCATATATTTT. The encoded protein is CASSLQGVSGNTIYF.

This chain links TRBV7-9 with TRBJ1-1, with D unclear. V lost 5 bases and J lost 4, with 8 bases in between. Looked up from germline, CDR1 is SEHNR and CDR2 is FQNEAQ (reference sequence). This CDR3 contains 12 residues. CDR3 nucleotides: TGTGCCAGCAGCGAGGAAGTCACTGAAGCTTTCTTT. Translating gives CASSEEVTEAFF. Based on the CDR3 plus reference TRBV7-9 and TRBJ1-1, the full variable domain is DTGVSQNPRHKITKRGQNVTFRCDPISEHNRLYWYRQTLGQGPEFLTYFQNEAQLEKSRLLSDRFSAERPKGSFSTLEIQRTEQGDSAMYLCASSEEVTEAFFGQGTRLTVV.

This chain links TRBV19 with TRBJ1-2; perhaps TRBD1 as D (6 bases). The CDR3 covers 16 residues. Germline lookup yields CDR1 LNHDA and CDR2 SQIVND (reference sequence). Between the trimmed V and J ends, which lost 5 bases and 5 bases, there was a span of 21 bases. The CDR3 DNA reads as TGTGCCAGTAGTCCCCGGGACATCTCGTCCCATTATGGCTACACCTTC. Protein sequence: CASSPRDISSHYGYTF.

The gene calls are TRBV28 and TRBJ2-1; D uncertain. The CDR3 loop spans 14 amino acids. The germline CDR1 and CDR2 sequences are MDHEN and SYDVKM. V lost 3 bases and J lost 0, with 6 bases in between. Written as DNA, the CDR3 is TGTGCCAGCAGTTTTCTGAGCTCCTACAATGAGCAGTTCTTC. It specifies CASSFLSSYNEQFF.

This clone came up once. This rearrangement joins TRBV7-8 to TRBJ2-2; 7 bases align to TRBD1. CDR1 and CDR2 from the germline V gene are SGHVS and FQNEAQ. This CDR3 is built from 18 residues. The junction had 12 bases not matched to a gene; V was cut back by 4 bases and J by 1 base. As DNA, the CDR3 is TGTGCCAGCAGCTCTAGGACAGGCCTCGGCGGGAACACCGGGGAGCTGTTTTTT. It specifies CASSSRTGLGGNTGELFF.

The rearrangement links TRBV19 to TRBJ2-7, with a tentative D call TRBD1 (5 bases). Germline assignment: CDR1 LNHDA and CDR2 SQIVND (reference sequence). V lost 0 bases to trimming and J lost 4 bases, with 16 bases between them. CDR3 size: 16 residues. Here the CDR3 DNA reads TGTGCCAGTAGTATAGAGTTGGGCAGGGCAGTTTACGAGCAGTACTTC. It specifies CASSIELGRAVYEQYF.

The rearrangement links TRBV11-2 to TRBJ2-7; a possible D gene is TRBD2 (6 bases). Germline V CDR1 and CDR2: SGHAT, FQNNGV. Trimming left V 6 bases short and J 2 bases short, with 17 bases between. This CDR3 has 15 residues. The CDR3 is CASRDWGEFPYEQYF. As DNA, the CDR3 is TGTGCCAGCAGAGATTGGGGGGAGTTCCCCTACGAGCAGTACTTC.

Concerning this clone itself: A read error may produce the germline difference seen at one junction end. The J gene is TRBJ2-7, the V gene TRBV5-6; D is possibly TRBD1 (7 bases). The CDR3 is 14 amino acids. Germline V gives CDR1 SGHDT, CDR2 YYEEEE. Written as DNA, the CDR3 is TGTGCCACCAGCCGGGCAGGGGGGTCCTACGAGCAGTACTTC. The encoded protein is CATSRAGGSYEQYF. Together with reference TRBV5-6 and TRBJ2-7, the CDR3 gives the full variable domain: DAGVTQSPTHLIKTRGQQVTLRCSPKSGHDTVSWYQQALGQGPQFIFQYYEEEERQRGNFPDRFSGHQFPNYSSELNVNALLLGDSALYLCATSRAGGSYEQYFGPGTRLTVT.

V usage is TRBV7-6 and J usage is TRBJ2-7; possible D gene TRBD2, 5 bases. Germline-derived CDR1 and CDR2 are SGHVS and FNYEAQ. The CDR3 length is 14 residues. V shed 1 base and J shed 3 bases, with 10 bases lying between them. The CDR3 region has the DNA TGTGCCAGCAGCTTAGGCACCGGACTCTACGAGCAGTACTTC. Its translation is CASSLGTGLYEQYF. Combining the CDR3 with reference TRBV7-6 and TRBJ2-7 gives the whole variable domain GAGVSQSPRYKVTKRGQDVALRCDPISGHVSLYWYRQALGQGPEFLTYFNYEAQQDKSGLPNDRFSAERPEGSISTLTIQRTEQRDSAMYRCASSLGTGLYEQYFGPGTRLTVT.

This rearrangement joins TRBV6-4 to TRBJ2-3; D remains ambiguous. Germline V lookup: CDR1 MRHNA, CDR2 SNTAGT. This CDR3 spans 13 amino acids. Trimming took 6 bases from V and 2 from J, leaving 9 bases between them. Written as DNA, the CDR3 is TGTGCCAGCAGCCACGCTACCACAGATACGCAGTATTTT. Amino acids: CASSHATTDTQYF.

This sequence joins TRBV9 and TRBJ2-7, with TRBD1 matching 7 bases. The CDR3 has 18 amino acids. V was pared by 0 bases and J by 4 bases, with 16 bases of the junction left unmatched. CDR1 and CDR2 (germline): SGDLS, YYNGEE. CDR3 residues: CASSVGPGPGTEEYEQYF. DNA for the CDR3: TGTGCCAGCAGCGTAGGCCCGGGCCCCGGGACAGAGGAATACGAGCAGTACTTC. The whole variable domain, remainder taken from reference TRBV9 and TRBJ2-7, is DSGVTQTPKHLITATGQRVTLRCSPRSGDLSVYWYQQSLDQGLQFLIQYYNGEERAKGNILERFSAQQFPDLHSELNLSSLELGDSALYFCASSVGPGPGTEEYEQYFGPGTRLTVT.

This clone was counted a single time. The rearrangement links TRBV19 to TRBJ2-5; 9 bases are shared with TRBD2. The J call may not be correct, given that the DNA end is closer to TRBJ2-7. This CDR3 spans 15 amino acids. The germline V gene has CDR1 LNHDA and CDR2 SQIVND (reference sequence). The CDR3 DNA follows: TGTGCCAGTAGTACCCAGCGGGGGGACCCTTACGAGCAGTACTTC. This translates into CASSTQRGDPYEQYF.